This T cell receptor (beta chain) is drawn from a study of control samples from healthy donors and cancer patients (dated by TCRdb to 2020 to 2021). The trim is 0 bases for V and 5 bases for J, with a gap of 8 bases between the germline ends. The CDR3 runs 14 residues from the cysteine to the phenylalanine. Only the CDR3 part of the read is kept: 42 bases, read in frame from the first base. CDR1 and CDR2, looked up from the germline V gene, are SGHTA and FQGNSA. As to this clone: Its antigen is not yet known. Within one base of it there is no much larger clone, and no base qualities were kept.

Libraries were made using the immunoSEQ multiplex PCR assay. This is the immuneACCESS table as TCRdb keeps it, with only in-frame sequences that have V and J called. A part of the clones is gone; compared with another copy, unresolved V genes explain less than half, and the rest is unexplained. This sample lists about 61,000 clones; around 90% were detected once. Less than 7% of the sample is taken by the ten largest. The chain joins TRBV7-2 to TRBJ2-1, and the D gene may be TRBD2, 6 bases matching. This TCR came from a man aged 55 to 70 with colorectal cancer. Sequenced material: PBMCs. The DNA sequence follows: TGTGCCAGCAGCTTAGCAAGGAGGGACAATGAGCAGTTCTTC. This gives the protein CASSLARRDNEQFF.